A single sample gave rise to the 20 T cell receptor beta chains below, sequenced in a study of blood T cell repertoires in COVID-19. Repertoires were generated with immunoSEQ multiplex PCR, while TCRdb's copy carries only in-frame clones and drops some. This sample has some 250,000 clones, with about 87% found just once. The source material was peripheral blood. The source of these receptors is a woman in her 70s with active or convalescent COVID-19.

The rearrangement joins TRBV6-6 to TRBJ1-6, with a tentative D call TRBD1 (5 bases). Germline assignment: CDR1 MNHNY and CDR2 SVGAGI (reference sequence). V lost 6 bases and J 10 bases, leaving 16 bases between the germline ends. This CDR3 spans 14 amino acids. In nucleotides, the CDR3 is TGTGCCAGCAGCCCCGGGGGGGTAGGGTCACCCCTCCACTTT. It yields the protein CASSPGGVGSPLHF.

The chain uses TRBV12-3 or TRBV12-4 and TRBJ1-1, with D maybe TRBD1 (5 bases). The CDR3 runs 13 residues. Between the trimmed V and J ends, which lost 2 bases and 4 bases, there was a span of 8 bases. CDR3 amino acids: CASSLSGVTEAFF. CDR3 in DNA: TGTGCCAGCAGTTTATCGGGGGTCACTGAAGCTTTCTTT.

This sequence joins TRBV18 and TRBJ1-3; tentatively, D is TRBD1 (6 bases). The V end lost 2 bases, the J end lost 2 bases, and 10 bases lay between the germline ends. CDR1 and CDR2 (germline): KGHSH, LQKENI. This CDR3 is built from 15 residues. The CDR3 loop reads CASSPRNRAGNTIYF. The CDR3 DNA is TGTGCCAGCTCACCAAGGAACAGGGCTGGAAACACCATATATTTT.

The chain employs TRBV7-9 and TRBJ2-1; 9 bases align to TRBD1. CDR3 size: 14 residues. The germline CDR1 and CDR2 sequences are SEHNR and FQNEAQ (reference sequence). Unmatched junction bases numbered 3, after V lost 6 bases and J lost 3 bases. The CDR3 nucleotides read TGTGCCAGCAGGGGACAGGGCAACTACAATGAGCAGTTCTTC. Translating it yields CASRGQGNYNEQFF.

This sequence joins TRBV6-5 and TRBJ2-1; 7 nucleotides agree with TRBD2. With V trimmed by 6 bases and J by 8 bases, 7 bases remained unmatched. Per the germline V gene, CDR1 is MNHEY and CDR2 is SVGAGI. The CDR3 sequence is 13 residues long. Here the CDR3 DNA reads TGTGCCAGCAGGATGGCTGCGGGGGATGAGCAGTTCTTC. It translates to CASRMAAGDEQFF.

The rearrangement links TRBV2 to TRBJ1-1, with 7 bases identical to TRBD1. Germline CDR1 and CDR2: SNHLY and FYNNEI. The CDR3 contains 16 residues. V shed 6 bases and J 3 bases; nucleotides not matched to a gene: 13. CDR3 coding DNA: TGTGCCAGCAGGGGGGGACCGACAGGGTTGGACACTGAAGCTTTCTTT. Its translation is CASRGGPTGLDTEAFF.

This CDR3 reads CASLQEGATEAFF. Written as DNA, the CDR3 is TGTGCCAGCCTTCAGGAGGGGGCAACTGAAGCTTTCTTT. The V and J genes are TRBV12-3 or TRBV12-4 and TRBJ1-1; 7 bases are a match to TRBD1. The CDR3 totals 13 residues. V trimming: 8 bases; J trimming: 5 bases; junction bases outside the gene matches: 8.

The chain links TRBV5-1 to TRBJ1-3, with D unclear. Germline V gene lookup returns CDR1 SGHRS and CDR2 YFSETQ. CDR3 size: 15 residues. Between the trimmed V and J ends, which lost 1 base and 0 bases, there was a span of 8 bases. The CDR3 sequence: CASSLTTSSGNTIYF. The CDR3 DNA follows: TGCGCCAGCAGCTTGACAACCTCCTCTGGAAACACCATATATTTT.

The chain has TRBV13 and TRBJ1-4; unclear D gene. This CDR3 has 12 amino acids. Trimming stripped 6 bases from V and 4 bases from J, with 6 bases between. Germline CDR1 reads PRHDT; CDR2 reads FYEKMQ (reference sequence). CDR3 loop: CASSYSNEKLFF. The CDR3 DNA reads TGTGCCAGCAGTTACAGTAATGAAAAACTGTTTTTT.

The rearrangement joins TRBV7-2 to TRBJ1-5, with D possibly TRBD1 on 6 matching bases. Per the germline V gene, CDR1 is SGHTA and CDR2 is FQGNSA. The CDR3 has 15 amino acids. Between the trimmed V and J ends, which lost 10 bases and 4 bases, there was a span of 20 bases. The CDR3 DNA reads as TGTGCCACTTCACTTCTAACGGGACAAAATCAGCCCCAGCATTTT. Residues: CATSLLTGQNQPQHF.

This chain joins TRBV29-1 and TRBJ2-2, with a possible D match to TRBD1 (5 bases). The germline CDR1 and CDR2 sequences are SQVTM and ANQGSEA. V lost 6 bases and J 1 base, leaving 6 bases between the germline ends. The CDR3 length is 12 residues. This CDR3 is CSVDRNTGELFF. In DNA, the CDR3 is TGCAGCGTCGACAGGAACACCGGGGAGCTGTTTTTT.

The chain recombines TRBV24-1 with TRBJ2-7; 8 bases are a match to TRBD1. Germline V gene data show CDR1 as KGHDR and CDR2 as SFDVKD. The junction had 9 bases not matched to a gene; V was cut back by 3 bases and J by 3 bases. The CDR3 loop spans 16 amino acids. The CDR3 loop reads CATSDRPWTGFYEQYF. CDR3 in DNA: TGTGCCACCAGTGATCGACCCTGGACAGGGTTCTACGAGCAGTACTTC.

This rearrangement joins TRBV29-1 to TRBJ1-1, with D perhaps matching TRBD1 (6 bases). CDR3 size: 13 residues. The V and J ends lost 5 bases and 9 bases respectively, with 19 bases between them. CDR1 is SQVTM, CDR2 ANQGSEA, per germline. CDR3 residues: CSVRNTRTEQAFF. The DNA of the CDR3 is TGCAGCGTTAGAAATACTAGGACAGAGCAAGCTTTCTTT.

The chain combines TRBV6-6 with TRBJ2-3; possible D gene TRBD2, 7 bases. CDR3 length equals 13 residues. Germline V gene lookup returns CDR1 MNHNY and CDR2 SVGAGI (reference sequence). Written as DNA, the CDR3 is TGTGCGGGAGGGGGGGCTGTAACAGATACGCAGTATTTT. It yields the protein CAGGGAVTDTQYF.

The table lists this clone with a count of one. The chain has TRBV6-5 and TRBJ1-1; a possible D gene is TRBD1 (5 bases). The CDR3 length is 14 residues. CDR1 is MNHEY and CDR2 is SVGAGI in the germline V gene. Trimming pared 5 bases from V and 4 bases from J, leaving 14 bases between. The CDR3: CASSNQGGITEAFF. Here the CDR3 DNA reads TGTGCCAGCAGTAACCAGGGTGGGATCACTGAAGCTTTCTTT.

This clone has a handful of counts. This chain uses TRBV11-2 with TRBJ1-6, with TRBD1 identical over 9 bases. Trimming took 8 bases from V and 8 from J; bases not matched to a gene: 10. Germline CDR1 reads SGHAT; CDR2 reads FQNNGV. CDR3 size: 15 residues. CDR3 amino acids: CASRRGGQGYSPLHF. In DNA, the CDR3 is TGTGCCAGCCGGAGGGGGGGACAGGGATATTCACCCCTCCACTTT.

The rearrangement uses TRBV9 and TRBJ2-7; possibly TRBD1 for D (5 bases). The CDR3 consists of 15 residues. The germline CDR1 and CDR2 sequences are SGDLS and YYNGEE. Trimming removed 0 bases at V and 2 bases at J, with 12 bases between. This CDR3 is CASSVEGIGPYEQYF. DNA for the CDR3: TGTGCCAGCAGCGTAGAGGGGATCGGGCCCTACGAGCAGTACTTC.

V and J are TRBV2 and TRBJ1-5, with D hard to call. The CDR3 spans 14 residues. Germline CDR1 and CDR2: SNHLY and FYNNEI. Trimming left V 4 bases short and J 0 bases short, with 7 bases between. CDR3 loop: CASSVAVSNQPQHF. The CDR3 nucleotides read TGTGCCAGCAGTGTAGCCGTTAGCAATCAGCCCCAGCATTTT.

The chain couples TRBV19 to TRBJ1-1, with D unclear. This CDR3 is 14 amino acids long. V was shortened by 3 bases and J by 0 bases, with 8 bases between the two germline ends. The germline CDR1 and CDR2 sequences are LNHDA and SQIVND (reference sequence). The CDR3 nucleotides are TGTGCCAGTAGTATCCGGAGCATGAACACTGAAGCTTTCTTT. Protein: CASSIRSMNTEAFF.

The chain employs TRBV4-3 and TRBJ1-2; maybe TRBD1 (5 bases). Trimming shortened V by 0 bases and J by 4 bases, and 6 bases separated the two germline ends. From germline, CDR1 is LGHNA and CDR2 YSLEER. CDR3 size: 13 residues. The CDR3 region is CASSQDRVYGYTF. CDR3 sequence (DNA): TGCGCCAGCAGCCAAGACAGGGTCTATGGCTACACCTTC.